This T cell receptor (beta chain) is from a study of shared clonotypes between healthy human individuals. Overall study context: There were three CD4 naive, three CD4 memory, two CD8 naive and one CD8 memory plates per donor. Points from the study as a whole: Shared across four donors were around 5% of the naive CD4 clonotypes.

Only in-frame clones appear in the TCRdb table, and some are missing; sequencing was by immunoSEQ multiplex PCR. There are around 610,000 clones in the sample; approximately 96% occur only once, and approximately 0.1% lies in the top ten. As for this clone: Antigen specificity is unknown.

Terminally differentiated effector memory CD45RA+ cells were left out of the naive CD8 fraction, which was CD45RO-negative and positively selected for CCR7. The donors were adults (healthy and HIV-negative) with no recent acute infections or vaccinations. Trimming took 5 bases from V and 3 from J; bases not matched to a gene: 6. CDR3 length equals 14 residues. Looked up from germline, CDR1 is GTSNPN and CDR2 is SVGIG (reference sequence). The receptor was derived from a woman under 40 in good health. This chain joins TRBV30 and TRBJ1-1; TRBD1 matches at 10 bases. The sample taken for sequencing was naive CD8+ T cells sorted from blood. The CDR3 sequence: CAWERGQGYTEAFF. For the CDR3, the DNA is TGTGCCTGGGAGAGGGGACAGGGGTACACTGAAGCTTTCTTT.